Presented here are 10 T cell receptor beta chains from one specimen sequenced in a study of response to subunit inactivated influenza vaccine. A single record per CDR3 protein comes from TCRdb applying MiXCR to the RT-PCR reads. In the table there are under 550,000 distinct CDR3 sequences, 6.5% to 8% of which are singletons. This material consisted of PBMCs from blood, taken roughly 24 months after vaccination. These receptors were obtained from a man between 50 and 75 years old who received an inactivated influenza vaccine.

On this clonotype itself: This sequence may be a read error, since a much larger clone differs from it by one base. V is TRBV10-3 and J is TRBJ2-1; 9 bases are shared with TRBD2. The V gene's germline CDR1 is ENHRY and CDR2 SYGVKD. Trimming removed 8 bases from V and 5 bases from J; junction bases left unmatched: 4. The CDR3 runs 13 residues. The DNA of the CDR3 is TGTGCCATCGATAGCGGGGGCAACAATGAGCAGTTCTTC. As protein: CAIDSGGNNEQFF.

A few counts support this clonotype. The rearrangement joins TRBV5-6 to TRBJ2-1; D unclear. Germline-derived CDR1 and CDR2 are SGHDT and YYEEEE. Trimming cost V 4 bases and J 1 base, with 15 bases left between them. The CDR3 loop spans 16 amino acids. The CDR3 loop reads CASSGRVRSSYNEQFF. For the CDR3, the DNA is TGTGCCAGCAGCGGTAGGGTGAGGAGTTCCTACAATGAGCAGTTCTTC.

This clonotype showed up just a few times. CDR3 loop: CASSAGTYKNIQYF. CDR3 DNA sequence: TGTGCCAGTAGTGCCGGGACGTACAAAAACATTCAGTACTTC. The chain links TRBV19 to TRBJ2-4, with D tentatively TRBD1 or TRBD2 (5 bases each). V was trimmed by 5 bases and J by 3 bases, leaving 11 bases between them. CDR3 length equals 14 residues. Looked up from germline, CDR1 is LNHDA and CDR2 is SQIVND (reference sequence).

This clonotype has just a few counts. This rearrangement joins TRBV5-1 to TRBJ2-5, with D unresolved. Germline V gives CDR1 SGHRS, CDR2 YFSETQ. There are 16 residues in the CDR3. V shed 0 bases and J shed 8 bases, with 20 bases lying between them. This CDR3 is CASSLAMSTPRETQYF. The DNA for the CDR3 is TGCGCCAGCAGCTTGGCTATGAGCACTCCAAGAGAAACCCAGTACTTC.

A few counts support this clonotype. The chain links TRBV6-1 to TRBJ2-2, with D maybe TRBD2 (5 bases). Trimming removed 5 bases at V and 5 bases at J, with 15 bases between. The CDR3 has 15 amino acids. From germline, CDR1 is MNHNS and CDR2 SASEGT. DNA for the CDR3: TGTGCCAGCAGTCCCCGTTCCCCGGGAACCGGGGAGCTGTTTTTT. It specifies CASSPRSPGTGELFF.

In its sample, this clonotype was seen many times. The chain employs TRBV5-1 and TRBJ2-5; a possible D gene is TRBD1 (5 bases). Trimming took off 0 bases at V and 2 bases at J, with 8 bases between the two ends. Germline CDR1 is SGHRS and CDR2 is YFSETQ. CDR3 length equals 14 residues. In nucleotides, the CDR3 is TGCGCCAGCAGCTTGGTGACAGTTCAAGAGACCCAGTACTTC. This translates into CASSLVTVQETQYF.

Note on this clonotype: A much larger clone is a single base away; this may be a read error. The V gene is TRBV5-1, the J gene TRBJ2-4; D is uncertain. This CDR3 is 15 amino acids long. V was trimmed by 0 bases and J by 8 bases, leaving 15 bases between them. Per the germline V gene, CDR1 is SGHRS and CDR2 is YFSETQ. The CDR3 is CASSLEMTPKHIQYF. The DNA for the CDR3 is TGCGCCAGCAGCTTGGAGATGACGCCTAAACACATTCAGTACTTC.

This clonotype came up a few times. The CDR3 DNA reads as TGTGCCATCAGTGTCTCGACCGGGACAGGGGGCGAGCAGTACTTC. Amino acid sequence: CAISVSTGTGGEQYF. This chain joins TRBV10-3 and TRBJ2-7; TRBD1 aligns across 11 bases. Trimming cost V 4 bases and J 6 bases; bases outside gene matches: 8. Germline V CDR1 and CDR2: ENHRY, SYGVKD. The CDR3 has 15 residues.

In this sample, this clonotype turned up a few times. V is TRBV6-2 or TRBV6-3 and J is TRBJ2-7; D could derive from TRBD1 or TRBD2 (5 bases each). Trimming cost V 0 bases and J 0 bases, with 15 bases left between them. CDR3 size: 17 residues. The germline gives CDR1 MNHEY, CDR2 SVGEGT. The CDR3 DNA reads TGTGCCAGCAGTTACTCCCCTTACGGGACCATCTCCTACGAGCAGTACTTC. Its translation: CASSYSPYGTISYEQYF.

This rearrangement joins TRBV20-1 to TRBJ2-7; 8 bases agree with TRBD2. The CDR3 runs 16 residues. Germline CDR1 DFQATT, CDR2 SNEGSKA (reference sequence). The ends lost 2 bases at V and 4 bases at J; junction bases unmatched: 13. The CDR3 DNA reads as TGCAGTGCTAGATCTCTCGCGGGAGGTACGATTTACGAGCAGTACTTC. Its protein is CSARSLAGGTIYEQYF.